Listed below are T cell receptor beta chains from one sample, sequenced in a study of shared clonotypes between healthy human individuals. TCRdb's table, derived via immunoSEQ multiplex PCR, lists solely in-frame clones and lacks some. The sample comprises about 1 million clones, roughly 75% of which are singletons, and roughly 1.5% rests with the top ten. The sequencing input was memory CD4+ T cells sorted from blood. All receptors come from a man between 18 and 35 years old in good health. CDR3s include the opening cysteine and the closing phenylalanine or tryptophan. Fields, in order: V gene, clone size, J gene, D gene, CDR3 protein, CDR3 DNA. The D gene is left open where the match is weak. Size values are once, few and many counts, or a class for expanded clones, and some rows have none.

V: TRBV9
size: -
J: TRBJ2-1
D: TRBD2
CDR3: CASSVVLAGAEQFF
DNA: TGTGCCAGCAGCGTAGTACTAGCGGGGGCTGAGCAGTTCTTC

V: TRBV5-1
size: -
J: TRBJ1-2
D: -
CDR3: CASSLDSNYGYTF
DNA: TGCGCCAGCAGCTTGGACTCCAACTATGGCTACACCTTC

V: TRBV9
size: -
J: TRBJ2-1
D: -
CDR3: CASSVDGRGYNEQFF
DNA: TGTGCCAGCAGCGTAGATGGGAGAGGATACAATGAGCAGTTCTTC

V: TRBV6-1
size: -
J: TRBJ2-3
D: -
CDR3: CASSESTDTQYF
DNA: TGTGCCAGCAGTGAAAGCACAGATACGCAGTATTTT

V: TRBV18
size: -
J: TRBJ1-1
D: -
CDR3: CASSPAGLGTEAFF
DNA: TGTGCCAGCTCACCGGCAGGGCTCGGGACTGAAGCTTTCTTT

V: TRBV7-2
size: -
J: TRBJ1-4
D: TRBD1
CDR3: CASSLLGGAGRTNEKLFF
DNA: TGTGCCAGCAGCCTACTAGGGGGCGCGGGTAGAACTAATGAAAAACTGTTTTTT

V: TRBV5-6
size: few
J: TRBJ1-5
D: TRBD1
CDR3: CASSSGQGRSNQPQHF
DNA: TGTGCCAGCAGCTCTGGACAGGGTCGGAGCAATCAGCCCCAGCATTTT

V: TRBV6-6
size: few
J: TRBJ1-4
D: -
CDR3: CASSLTLEKLFF
DNA: TGTGCCAGCAGTCTGACGCTAGAAAAACTGTTTTTT

V: TRBV5-1
size: -
J: TRBJ2-5
D: TRBD1
CDR3: CASSFGQGGETQYF
DNA: TGCGCCAGCAGCTTTGGACAGGGGGGTGAGACCCAGTACTTC

V: TRBV11-1
size: once
J: TRBJ2-2
D: -
CDR3: CASSFGFVGAGELFF
DNA: TGTGCCAGCAGCTTTGGATTCGTTGGGGCCGGGGAGCTGTTTTTT

V: TRBV5-1
size: few
J: TRBJ1-1
D: -
CDR3: CASSFTGNPEAFF
DNA: TGCGCCAGCAGCTTCACAGGCAATCCTGAAGCTTTCTTT

V: TRBV10-2
size: -
J: TRBJ2-2
D: TRBD2
CDR3: CASSEFFGTSGAGELFF
DNA: TGCGCCAGCAGTGAGTTCTTTGGGACTAGCGGGGCCGGGGAGCTGTTTTTT

V: TRBV5-1
size: -
J: TRBJ1-6
D: -
CDR3: CASSLVGGQSPLHF
DNA: TGCGCCAGCAGCTTGGTCGGGGGCCAATCACCCCTCCACTTT

V: TRBV5-1
size: -
J: TRBJ1-1
D: TRBD1
CDR3: CASSVTQQGAEAFF
DNA: TGCGCCAGCAGCGTAACCCAACAGGGGGCTGAAGCTTTCTTT

V: TRBV28
size: -
J: TRBJ2-2
D: -
CDR3: CASSAELAMRGELFF
DNA: TGTGCCAGCAGCGCCGAGCTAGCGATGAGAGGGGAGCTGTTTTTT

V: TRBV5-1
size: -
J: TRBJ1-6
D: -
CDR3: CASSLDFADLYNSPLHF
DNA: TGCGCCAGCAGCTTGGACTTCGCAGACCTTTATAATTCACCCCTCCACTTT

V: TRBV21-1
size: few
J: TRBJ1-1
D: -
CDR3: CASSKRSGALYTEAFF
DNA: TGTGCCAGCAGCAAAAGGTCGGGGGCCTTGTACACTGAAGCTTTCTTT

V: TRBV30
size: few
J: TRBJ1-2
D: TRBD1
CDR3: CASPTGKYGYTF
DNA: TGTGCCTCGCCGACAGGGAAATATGGCTACACCTTC

V: TRBV18
size: -
J: TRBJ1-6
D: TRBD1
CDR3: CASSPGGTGNSPLHF
DNA: TGTGCCAGCTCACCAGGCGGGACAGGGAATTCACCCCTCCACTTT

V: TRBV29-1
size: -
J: TRBJ2-7
D: TRBD2
CDR3: CSVEDPELAGVGIYEQYF
DNA: TGCAGCGTTGAAGATCCCGAACTAGCGGGAGTGGGGATCTACGAGCAGTACTTC

V: TRBV6-6
size: -
J: TRBJ2-7
D: -
CDR3: CASSYGFGLSYEQYF
DNA: TGTGCCAGCAGTTACGGTTTCGGGCTCTCCTACGAGCAGTACTTC

V: TRBV10-1
size: -
J: TRBJ2-1
D: -
CDR3: CASSASDRGSYNEQFF
DNA: TGCGCCAGCAGTGCTAGCGACCGAGGATCCTACAATGAGCAGTTCTTC

V: TRBV6-5
size: few
J: TRBJ1-5
D: -
CDR3: CASTLDTSNQPQHF
DNA: TGTGCCAGCACTTTAGACACCTCGAATCAGCCCCAGCATTTT

V: TRBV6-5
size: -
J: TRBJ1-5
D: -
CDR3: CARDDRISNQPQHF
DNA: TGTGCCAGAGACGACAGAATTAGCAATCAGCCCCAGCATTTT

V: TRBV7-2
size: -
J: TRBJ1-3
D: -
CDR3: CASGSLKANTIYF
DNA: TGTGCCAGCGGATCCCTCAAGGCAAACACCATATATTTT

V: TRBV27
size: -
J: TRBJ2-5
D: TRBD2
CDR3: CASSRGGPSETQYF
DNA: TGTGCCAGCAGTCGCGGGGGGCCTTCAGAGACCCAGTACTTC

V: TRBV25-1
size: -
J: TRBJ1-2
D: -
CDR3: CASTPSSSSNYGYTF
DNA: TGTGCCAGCACTCCCAGTAGCTCGAGCAACTATGGCTACACCTTC

V: TRBV7-9
size: -
J: TRBJ2-1
D: -
CDR3: CASSLGLTFPLDNEQFF
DNA: TGTGCCAGCAGCTTAGGTCTAACATTTCCCCTGGACAATGAGCAGTTCTTC

V: TRBV7-2
size: -
J: TRBJ1-5
D: -
CDR3: CASSPEVGYQPQHF
DNA: TGTGCCAGCAGCCCAGAAGTGGGATATCAGCCCCAGCATTTT

V: TRBV18
size: -
J: TRBJ1-1
D: -
CDR3: CASSPRGGANTEAFF
DNA: TGTGCCAGCTCACCCCGGGGAGGGGCGAACACTGAAGCTTTCTTT

V: TRBV2
size: few
J: TRBJ2-1
D: -
CDR3: CASSGNRGEQFF
DNA: TGTGCCAGCAGTGGGAACCGGGGGGAGCAGTTCTTC

V: TRBV29-1
size: -
J: TRBJ2-5
D: -
CDR3: CSVVRGGETQYF
DNA: TGCAGCGTTGTTCGGGGTGGGGAGACCCAGTACTTC

V: TRBV25-1
size: once
J: TRBJ1-2
D: -
CDR3: CASSRTGPYYGYTF
DNA: TGTGCCAGCAGTAGAACCGGGCCCTACTATGGCTACACCTTC

V: TRBV5-5
size: -
J: TRBJ1-4
D: TRBD1
CDR3: CASSTDRGYEKLFF
DNA: TGTGCCAGCAGCACTGACAGGGGATATGAAAAACTGTTTTTT

V: TRBV6-1
size: once
J: TRBJ2-5
D: TRBD2
CDR3: CASSAYGGDGTQYF
DNA: TGTGCCAGCAGTGCCTACGGGGGGGACGGGACCCAGTACTTC

V: TRBV5-1
size: -
J: TRBJ2-1
D: TRBD2
CDR3: CASSPSGNNEQFF
DNA: TGCGCCAGCAGTCCTAGCGGGAACAATGAGCAGTTCTTC

V: TRBV5-1
size: -
J: TRBJ2-1
D: TRBD2
CDR3: CASSLVAGGTYNEQFF
DNA: TGCGCCAGCAGCTTGGTGGCGGGGGGGACCTACAATGAGCAGTTCTTC

V: TRBV28
size: many
J: TRBJ1-5
D: -
CDR3: CASRQDLNQPQHF
DNA: TGTGCCAGCAGACAGGACCTCAATCAGCCCCAGCATTTT

V: TRBV2
size: once
J: TRBJ1-3
D: -
CDR3: CASGRTAVSGNTIYF
DNA: TGTGCCAGCGGTAGGACAGCCGTCTCTGGAAACACCATATATTTT

V: TRBV11-2
size: -
J: TRBJ2-1
D: -
CDR3: CASSLGGPSNEQFF
DNA: TGTGCCAGCAGCTTAGGGGGTCCCTCCAATGAGCAGTTCTTC

V: TRBV5-4
size: -
J: TRBJ2-3
D: -
CDR3: CASSWDFTDTQYF
DNA: TGTGCCAGCAGCTGGGACTTCACAGATACGCAGTATTTT